This T cell receptor beta chain derives from a study of shared clonotypes between healthy human individuals. The trim removed 2 bases at V and 0 bases at J, leaving 9 bases unmatched. The CDR3 totals 17 residues. In germline, CDR1 is SQVTM, CDR2 ANQGSEA. Donors, without exception, were Caucasian adults residing in Nashville, Tennessee. TCRdb's copy holds only in-frame clones and misses some; the assay was immunoSEQ multiplex PCR. The table records over a million clones, about 75% of them present only once. The chain combines TRBV29-1 with TRBJ2-3; TRBD2 aligns across 9 bases. This TCR derives from a man between 18 and 29 years old in good health. The source material was memory CD4+ T cells sorted from blood. Subset indicated: CD45RA-negative fraction. The chain's CDR3 is CSVESASGETSTDTQYF. The CDR3 DNA is TGCAGCGTTGAATCGGCTAGCGGGGAAACTAGCACAGATACGCAGTATTTT.